The 21 T cell receptor beta chains reported below all come from one sample, sequenced in a study of Ad26.COV2.S vaccination and SARS-CoV-2 variants. Treatment specified: around 19 received Ad26.COV2.S at low or high dose, single or two shots; roughly five received placebo; per-sample allocation not given. At day 63 after the first vaccine or placebo injection, samples were drawn. Libraries were prepared by immunoSEQ multiplex PCR; TCRdb keeps only in-frame clonotypes and omits some of them. The sample lists some 320,000 clones; 85% to 90% were seen once. Sequenced here: peripheral blood, sampled in a trial of Ad26.COV2.S vaccine versus placebo. The receptors originated from a person aged 18-65 years who received the Ad26.COV2.S COVID-19 vaccine or a placebo.

This clone was detected once. The gene calls are TRBV4-3 and TRBJ2-2; no clear D gene. CDR1 LGHNA and CDR2 YSLEER come from the germline V gene. The V gene lost 5 bases and the J gene lost 4 bases, with 11 bases spanning the gap. There are 14 residues in the CDR3. Here the CDR3 reads CASSWQPGTGELFF. The CDR3 DNA reads TGCGCCAGCAGCTGGCAGCCCGGCACCGGGGAGCTGTTTTTT.

J is TRBJ2-7 and V is TRBV6-5, with TRBD2 matching 9 bases. This CDR3 contains 14 residues. Germline-derived CDR1 and CDR2 are MNHEY and SVGAGI. After removal of 5 bases from V and 0 bases from J, the junction contained 2 bases not matched to a gene. CDR3 nucleotides: TGTGCCAGCAGTCGCGGGGGGGTCTCCTACGAGCAGTACTTC. Translating it yields CASSRGGVSYEQYF.

The chain employs TRBV29-1 and TRBJ2-2; D unresolved. The V and J ends lost 3 bases and 5 bases respectively, with 4 bases between them. The CDR3 covers 11 residues. CDR1 and CDR2 from the germline V gene are SQVTM and ANQGSEA. CDR3 sequence: CSVDSTGELFF. CDR3 sequence (DNA): TGCAGCGTTGATTCGACCGGGGAGCTGTTTTTT.

The chain recombines TRBV5-5 with TRBJ2-1, with 13 bases that match TRBD2. This CDR3 region has 15 residues. Germline V gene data show CDR1 as SGHKS and CDR2 as YYEKEE (reference sequence). Trimming took 4 bases from V and 8 from J; bases not matched to a gene: 6. The CDR3 loop is CASSPLAGGPHEQFF. The CDR3 DNA reads as TGTGCCAGCAGCCCACTAGCGGGGGGGCCCCATGAGCAGTTCTTC.

The CDR3, as DNA: TGTGCCAGCAGCCTTACAGGGACTGAAGCTTTCTTT. This translates into CASSLTGTEAFF. This sequence joins TRBV11-1 and TRBJ1-1; TRBD1 is a possible D gene (6 bases). Germline CDR1 reads SGHAT; CDR2 reads FQDESV (reference sequence). The CDR3 totals 12 residues. Trimming pared 5 bases from V and 5 bases from J, leaving 9 bases between.

V gene TRBV29-1 combines with J gene TRBJ2-3; no reliable D call. Trimming took off 4 bases at V and 1 base at J, with 6 bases between the two ends. Germline V gene lookup returns CDR1 SQVTM and CDR2 ANQGSEA. The CDR3 sequence is 12 residues long. The CDR3 DNA sequence: TGCAGCGTTGTTAGGGGCACAGATACGCAGTATTTT. It yields the protein CSVVRGTDTQYF.

V gene TRBV30 combines with J gene TRBJ2-1; D not certain. Trimming left V 2 bases short and J 1 base short, with 9 bases between. The length of the CDR3 is 14 residues. Germline CDR1 is GTSNPN and CDR2 is SVGIG (reference sequence). CDR3 nucleotide sequence: TGTGCCTGGAGTCGGGCGATATCCTACAATGAGCAGTTCTTC. Translation: CAWSRAISYNEQFF.

The genes are TRBV7-2 and TRBJ1-2; D not certain. The germline V gene has CDR1 SGHTA and CDR2 FQGNSA. The CDR3 is made up of 13 amino acids. Between the trimmed V and J ends, which lost 7 bases and 3 bases, there was a span of 12 bases. The DNA of the CDR3 is TGTGCCAGCACCCTGGGTGGCTACTATGGCTACACCTTC. Residues: CASTLGGYYGYTF. Drawing the rest from reference TRBV7-2 and TRBJ1-2, the complete variable domain is GAGVSQSPSNKVTEKGKDVELRCDPISGHTALYWYRQSLGQGLEFLIYFQGNSAPDKSGLPSDRFSAERTGGSVSTLTIQRTQQEDSAVYLCASTLGGYYGYTFGSGTRLTVV.

The gene calls are TRBV19 and TRBJ2-2, with unresolved D. The CDR3 length is 16 residues. Trimming removed 4 bases from V and 7 bases from J, with 19 bases in between. The germline gives CDR1 LNHDA, CDR2 SQIVND (reference sequence). The CDR3 region is CASSTTGPPTGGELFF. The CDR3 nucleotides are TGTGCCAGTAGTACCACCGGGCCCCCGACCGGCGGGGAGCTGTTTTTT.

With respect to this clone: The junction does not match germline at one end; this may be a read error. The chain joins TRBV19 to TRBJ1-5, with D tentatively TRBD1 (6 bases). Germline V gene lookup returns CDR1 LNHDA and CDR2 SQIVND (reference sequence). This CDR3 spans 11 amino acids. CDR3 in DNA: TGTGCCAGTAGTATAGGCCCCCAGGGGAATTTT. This gives the protein CASSIGPQGNF.

This sequence joins TRBV24-1 and TRBJ1-1, with D tentatively TRBD1 (6 bases). Trimming cost V 11 bases and J 9 bases, with 12 bases left between them. Germline V gene sequence: CDR1 KGHDR, CDR2 SFDVKD. The CDR3 totals 10 residues. Here the CDR3 reads CANYQGQAFF. The CDR3 DNA reads as TGTGCCAACTACCAGGGGCAAGCTTTCTTT.

The chain is built from TRBV19 and TRBJ2-2; 9 nucleotides line up with TRBD1. Unmatched junction bases numbered 6, after V lost 0 bases and J lost 1 base. The CDR3 is 18 residues long. Per germline, CDR1 LNHDA and CDR2 SQIVND (reference sequence). CDR3 nucleotide sequence: TGTGCCAGTAGTATAGATCGTCGACAGGGGGTGAACACCGGGGAGCTGTTTTTT. Amino acid sequence: CASSIDRRQGVNTGELFF.

This chain connects TRBV10-3 to TRBJ2-5; 9 bases line up with TRBD1. Germline V CDR1 and CDR2: ENHRY, SYGVKD. The CDR3 is 14 residues long. The V gene end was trimmed by 6 bases and the J gene end by 5 bases; junction bases not matched to a gene: 7. CDR3 sequence reads: CAIRGQGLVETQYF. CDR3 DNA sequence: TGTGCCATCAGAGGACAGGGGCTCGTGGAGACCCAGTACTTC.

The chain couples TRBV7-2 to TRBJ1-6; TRBD1 might be the D (6 bases). The length of the CDR3 is 14 residues. Germline-derived CDR1 and CDR2 are SGHTA and FQGNSA. V was trimmed by 5 bases and J by 7 bases, leaving 12 bases between them. The CDR3 sequence is CASSPDRLNSPLHF. DNA of the CDR3: TGTGCCAGCAGCCCGGACAGACTAAATTCACCCCTCCACTTT.

This chain links TRBV19 with TRBJ2-3, with unresolved D. The germline V gene has CDR1 LNHDA and CDR2 SQIVND (reference sequence). V was cut by 5 bases and J by 2 bases, with 5 bases left in between. This CDR3 contains 12 residues. CDR3 amino acids: CASSLYTDTQYF. The CDR3 DNA sequence: TGTGCCAGTAGTTTATACACAGATACGCAGTATTTT. Drawing the rest from reference TRBV19 and TRBJ2-3, the complete variable domain is DGGITQSPKYLFRKEGQNVTLSCEQNLNHDAMYWYRQDPGQGLRLIYYSQIVNDFQKGDIAEGYSVSREKKESFPLTVTSAQKNPTAFYLCASSLYTDTQYFGPGTRLTVL.

This chain joins TRBV7-9 and TRBJ2-6, with D tentatively TRBD1 (6 bases). CDR3 size: 14 residues. Trimming pared 5 bases from V and 2 bases from J, leaving 7 bases between. Germline V gene sequence: CDR1 SEHNR, CDR2 FQNEAQ (reference sequence). The DNA of the CDR3 is TGTGCCAGCAGCCCAGGGGCTGGGGCCAACGTCCTGACTTTC. Protein: CASSPGAGANVLTF.

This chain links TRBV18 with TRBJ1-6; 8 bases are shared with TRBD1. The junction had 4 bases not matched to a gene; V was cut back by 1 base and J by 5 bases. Looked up from germline, CDR1 is KGHSH and CDR2 is LQKENI. The length of the CDR3 is 16 residues. CDR3 bases: TGTGCCAGCTCACCACAAAACAGGGGGAATAATTCACCCCTCCACTTT. Translated: CASSPQNRGNNSPLHF.

The chain couples TRBV27 to TRBJ1-6, with D tentatively TRBD1 (6 bases). With 6 bases removed from V and 7 bases from J, the gap between germline ends came to 10 bases. CDR1 MNHEY and CDR2 SMNVEV come from the germline V gene (reference sequence). The CDR3 contains 13 residues. The CDR3 DNA sequence: TGTGCCAGCAGCCCCCAGGGGAATTCACCCCTCCACTTT. Translated: CASSPQGNSPLHF.

The gene calls are TRBV27 and TRBJ1-1, with a weak D call TRBD1 (6 bases). The CDR3 has 13 residues. Germline values: CDR1 MNHEY, CDR2 SMNVEV (reference sequence). V was clipped by 6 bases and J by 3 bases, with 11 bases between them. As DNA, the CDR3 is TGTGCCAGCAGCCCCCACAGGGACACTGAAGCTTTCTTT. Translated: CASSPHRDTEAFF.

V and J are TRBV5-4 and TRBJ2-6, with D tentatively TRBD1 (6 bases). V was cut by 4 bases and J by 4 bases, with 15 bases left in between. CDR1 and CDR2 from the germline V gene are SGHNT and YYREEE (reference sequence). The CDR3 is 16 amino acids. Here the CDR3 reads CASSDPTGFGANVLTF. The CDR3 bases are TGTGCCAGCAGCGACCCGACAGGTTTCGGGGCCAACGTCCTGACTTTC.

This chain uses TRBV14 with TRBJ2-5, with 10 bases matching TRBD1. J was trimmed by 1 base and V by 4 bases; bases with no gene match: 6. CDR1 is SGHDN and CDR2 is FVKESK in the germline V gene. This CDR3 spans 16 amino acids. CDR3 DNA: TGTGCCAGCAGCCCTGACAGGGGGCAGTTCCAAGAGACCCAGTACTTC. This gives the protein CASSPDRGQFQETQYF.